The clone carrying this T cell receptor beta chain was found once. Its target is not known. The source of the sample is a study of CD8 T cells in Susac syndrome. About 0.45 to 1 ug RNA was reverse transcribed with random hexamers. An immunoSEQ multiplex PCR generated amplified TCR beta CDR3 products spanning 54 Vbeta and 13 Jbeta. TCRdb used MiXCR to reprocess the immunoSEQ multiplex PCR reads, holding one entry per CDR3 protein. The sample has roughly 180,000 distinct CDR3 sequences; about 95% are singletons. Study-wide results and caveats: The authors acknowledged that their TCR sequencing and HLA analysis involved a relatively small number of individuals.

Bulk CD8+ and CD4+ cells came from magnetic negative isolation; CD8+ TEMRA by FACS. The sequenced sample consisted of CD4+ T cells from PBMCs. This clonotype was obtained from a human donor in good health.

The chain's CDR3 is CAWSSGDSNQPQHF. The CDR3 DNA reads as TGTGCCTGGAGTTCTGGGGATAGCAATCAGCCCCAGCATTTT. The chain carries TRBV30 and TRBJ1-5; D gene unclear. Per germline, CDR1 GTSNPN and CDR2 SVGIG (reference sequence). CDR3 length: 14 amino acids. V lost 2 bases, J lost 0 bases, and 8 bases lay in between.